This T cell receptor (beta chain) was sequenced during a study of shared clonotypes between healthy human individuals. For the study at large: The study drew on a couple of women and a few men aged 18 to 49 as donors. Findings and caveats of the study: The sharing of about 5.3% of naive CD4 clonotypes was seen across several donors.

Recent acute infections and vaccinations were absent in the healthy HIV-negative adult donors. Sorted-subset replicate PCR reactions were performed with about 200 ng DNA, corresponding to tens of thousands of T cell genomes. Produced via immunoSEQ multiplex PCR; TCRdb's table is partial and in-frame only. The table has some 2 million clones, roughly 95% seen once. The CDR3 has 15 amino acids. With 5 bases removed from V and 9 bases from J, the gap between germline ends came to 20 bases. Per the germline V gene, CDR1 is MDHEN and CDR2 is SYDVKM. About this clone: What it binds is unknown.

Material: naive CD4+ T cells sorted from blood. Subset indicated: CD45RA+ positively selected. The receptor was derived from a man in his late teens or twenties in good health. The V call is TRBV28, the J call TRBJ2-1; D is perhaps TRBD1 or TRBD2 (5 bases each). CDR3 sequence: CASSPLGGLGVEQFF. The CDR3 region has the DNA TGTGCCAGCAGTCCCCTTGGGGGATTGGGGGTTGAGCAGTTCTTC.